Reported below is one T cell receptor (beta chain). Antigen: not known. Clones were sequenced by immunoSEQ multiplex PCR, and TCRdb holds only the in-frame ones, with some missing. The repertoire includes around 25,000 clones, around 80% of them detected once, and about 1.2% sits in the top ten. These data belong to a study of follicular helper T cells after annual influenza vaccination. About the research overall: Days 0, 7 and 28 post-vaccination were the blood draw times. Across the 2013-2014, 2014-2015 and 2015-2016 vaccination seasons, some subjects were resampled. Notes on the study in general: ICOS+CD38+ cTfh clonality change tracked circulating plasmablast frequency change.

Time point indicated: 2014-2015 season, pre-vaccination. ICOS+CD38+ and ICOS-CD38- fractions were sorted from non-naive CD4+CXCR5+PD-1+ cells. The germline V gene has CDR1 SGHTA and CDR2 FQGNSA. CDR3 length: 16 amino acids. The V gene lost 6 bases and the J gene lost 6 bases, with 22 bases spanning the gap. The clonotype comes from an adult who received the influenza vaccine. The chain recombines TRBV7-2 with TRBJ2-3, with D perhaps matching TRBD2 (6 bases). The sequencing used CXCR5+ CD38- circulating T follicular helper cells from blood, collected on the day of influenza vaccination. Subset: circulating Tfh, non-naive CD4+CXCR5+PD-1+ (ICOS+CD38+ or ICOS-CD38-). The CDR3 DNA sequence: TGTGCCAGCAGGATTAGCGGAGAGGGGAAAGGGGATACGCAGTATTTT. Translation: CASRISGEGKGDTQYF.